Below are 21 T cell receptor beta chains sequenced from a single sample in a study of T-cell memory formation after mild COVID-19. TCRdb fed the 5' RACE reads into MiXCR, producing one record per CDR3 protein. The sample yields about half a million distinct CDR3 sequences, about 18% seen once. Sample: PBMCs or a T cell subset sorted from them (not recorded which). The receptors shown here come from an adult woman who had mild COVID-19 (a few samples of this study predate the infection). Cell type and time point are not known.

For the CDR3, the DNA is TGTGCCAGCATGCGACAGGGGGAGGGTGGCTACACCTTC. Its protein product is CASMRQGEGGYTF. This chain connects TRBV6-5 to TRBJ1-2, with 9 bases lining up with TRBD1. Losses at the gene ends were 7 bases for V and 7 bases for J; bases not matched to a gene: 7. This CDR3 region has 13 residues. Germline CDR1 is MNHEY and CDR2 is SVGAGI.

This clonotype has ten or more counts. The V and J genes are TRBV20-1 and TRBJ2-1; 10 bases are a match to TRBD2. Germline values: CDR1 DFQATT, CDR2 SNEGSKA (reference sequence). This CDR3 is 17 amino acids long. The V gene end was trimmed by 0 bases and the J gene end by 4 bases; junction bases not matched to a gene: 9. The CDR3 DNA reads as TGCAGTGCTAGAGATCCAGCGGGAGGGCTTAGGTACAATGAGCAGTTCTTC. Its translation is CSARDPAGGLRYNEQFF.

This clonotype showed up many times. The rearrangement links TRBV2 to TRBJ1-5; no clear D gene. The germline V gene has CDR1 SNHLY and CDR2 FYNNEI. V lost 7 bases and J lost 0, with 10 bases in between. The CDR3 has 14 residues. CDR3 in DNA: TGTGCCAGCAAGGCGGGATATAGCAATCAGCCCCAGCATTTT. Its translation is CASKAGYSNQPQHF. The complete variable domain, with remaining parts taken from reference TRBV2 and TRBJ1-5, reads EPEVTQTPSHQVTQMGQEVILRCVPISNHLYFYWYRQILGQKVEFLVSFYNNEISEKSEIFDDQFSVERPDGSNFTLKIRSTKLEDSAMYFCASKAGYSNQPQHFGDGTRLSIL.

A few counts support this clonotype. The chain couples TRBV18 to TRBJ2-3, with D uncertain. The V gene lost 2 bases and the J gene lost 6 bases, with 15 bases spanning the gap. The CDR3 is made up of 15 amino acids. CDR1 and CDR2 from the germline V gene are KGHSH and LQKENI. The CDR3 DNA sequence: TGTGCCAGCTCACCAGGGCTACTAAGCGACGATACGCAGTATTTT. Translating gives CASSPGLLSDDTQYF.

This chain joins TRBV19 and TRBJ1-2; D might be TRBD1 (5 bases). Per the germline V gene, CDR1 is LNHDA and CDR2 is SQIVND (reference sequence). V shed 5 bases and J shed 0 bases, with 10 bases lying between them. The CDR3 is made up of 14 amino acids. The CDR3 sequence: CASSFRVANYGYTF. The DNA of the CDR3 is TGTGCCAGTAGTTTCAGGGTGGCTAACTATGGCTACACCTTC.

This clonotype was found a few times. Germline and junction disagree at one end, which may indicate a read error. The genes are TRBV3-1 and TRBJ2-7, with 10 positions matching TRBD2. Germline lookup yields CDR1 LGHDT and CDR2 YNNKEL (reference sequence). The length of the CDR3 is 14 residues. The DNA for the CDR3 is TGTGCCAGCAGCCAAGGAGCTAGCGGGAGCCCCCAGCACTTC. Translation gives CASSQGASGSPQHF.

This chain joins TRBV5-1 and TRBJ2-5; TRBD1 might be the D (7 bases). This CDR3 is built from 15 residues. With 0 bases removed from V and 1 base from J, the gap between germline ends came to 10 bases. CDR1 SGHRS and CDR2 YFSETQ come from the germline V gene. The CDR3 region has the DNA TGCGCCAGCAGCTTGGGACAGGGACTCCAAGAGACCCAGTACTTC. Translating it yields CASSLGQGLQETQYF.

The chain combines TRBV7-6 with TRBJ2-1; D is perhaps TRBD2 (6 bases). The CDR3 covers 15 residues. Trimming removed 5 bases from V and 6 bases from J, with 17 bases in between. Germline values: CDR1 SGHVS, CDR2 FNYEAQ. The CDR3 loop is CASSQLAGRFNEQFF. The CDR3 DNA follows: TGTGCCAGCAGCCAACTAGCTGGGCGTTTCAATGAGCAGTTCTTC. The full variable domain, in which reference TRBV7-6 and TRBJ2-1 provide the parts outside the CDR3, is GAGVSQSPRYKVTKRGQDVALRCDPISGHVSLYWYRQALGQGPEFLTYFNYEAQQDKSGLPNDRFSAERPEGSISTLTIQRTEQRDSAMYRCASSQLAGRFNEQFFGPGTRLTVL.

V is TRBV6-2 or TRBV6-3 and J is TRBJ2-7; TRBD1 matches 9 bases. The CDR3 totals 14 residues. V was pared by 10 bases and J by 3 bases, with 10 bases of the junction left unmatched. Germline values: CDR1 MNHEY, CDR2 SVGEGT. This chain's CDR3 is CAIHTGTGNYEQYF. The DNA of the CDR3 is TGTGCCATCCACACCGGGACAGGGAACTACGAGCAGTACTTC.

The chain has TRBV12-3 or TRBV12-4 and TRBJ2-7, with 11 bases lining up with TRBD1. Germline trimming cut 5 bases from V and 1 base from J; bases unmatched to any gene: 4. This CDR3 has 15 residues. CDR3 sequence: CASSTGQGASYEQYF. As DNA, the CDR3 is TGTGCCAGCAGTACCGGACAGGGGGCATCCTACGAGCAGTACTTC.

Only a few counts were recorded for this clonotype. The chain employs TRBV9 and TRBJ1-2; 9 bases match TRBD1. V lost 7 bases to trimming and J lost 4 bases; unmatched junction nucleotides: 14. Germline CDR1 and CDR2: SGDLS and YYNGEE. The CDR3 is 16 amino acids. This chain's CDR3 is CASGWDREGASYGYTF. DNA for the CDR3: TGTGCCAGCGGTTGGGACAGGGAAGGGGCATCCTATGGCTACACCTTC.

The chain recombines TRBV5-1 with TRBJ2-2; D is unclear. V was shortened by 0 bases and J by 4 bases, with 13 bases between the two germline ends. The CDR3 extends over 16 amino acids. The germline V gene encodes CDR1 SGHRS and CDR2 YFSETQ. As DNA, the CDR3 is TGCGCCAGCAGCTTGGGACACACAGTGGGCACCGGGGAGCTGTTTTTT. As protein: CASSLGHTVGTGELFF. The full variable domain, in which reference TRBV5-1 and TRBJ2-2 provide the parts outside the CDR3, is KAGVTQTPRYLIKTRGQQVTLSCSPISGHRSVSWYQQTPGQGLQFLFEYFSETQRNKGNFPGRFSGRQFSNSRSEMNVSTLELGDSALYLCASSLGHTVGTGELFFGEGSRLTVL.

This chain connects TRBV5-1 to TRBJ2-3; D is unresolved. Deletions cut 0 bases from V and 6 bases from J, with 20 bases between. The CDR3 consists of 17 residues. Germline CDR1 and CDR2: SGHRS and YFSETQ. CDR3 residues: CASSLVGPQKNRDTQYF. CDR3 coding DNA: TGCGCCAGCAGCTTGGTAGGGCCCCAGAAGAATCGGGATACGCAGTATTTT.

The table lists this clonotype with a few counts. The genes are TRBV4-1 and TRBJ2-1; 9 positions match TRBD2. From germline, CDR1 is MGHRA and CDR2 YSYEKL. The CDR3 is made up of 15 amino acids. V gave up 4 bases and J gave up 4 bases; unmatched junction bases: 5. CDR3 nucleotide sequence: TGCGCCAGCAGCCCAGCGGGAGGAGCTTACAATGAGCAGTTCTTC. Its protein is CASSPAGGAYNEQFF.

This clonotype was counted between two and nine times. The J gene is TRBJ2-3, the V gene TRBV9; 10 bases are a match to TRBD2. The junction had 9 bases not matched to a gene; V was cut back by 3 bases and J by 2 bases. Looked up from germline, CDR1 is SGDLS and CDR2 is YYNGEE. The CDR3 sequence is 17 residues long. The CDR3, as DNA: TGTGCCAGCAGCGAGGGACCTAGCGGGGGCTCCACAGATACGCAGTATTTT. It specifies CASSEGPSGGSTDTQYF.

This CDR3 reads CSARDPRALNIQYF. Here the CDR3 DNA reads TGCAGTGCTAGAGATCCCCGAGCCCTAAACATTCAGTACTTC. The chain employs TRBV20-1 and TRBJ2-4; D is undetermined. The CDR3 has 14 amino acids. The germline V gene encodes CDR1 DFQATT and CDR2 SNEGSKA (reference sequence). Trimming took 0 bases from V and 6 from J, leaving 12 bases between them.

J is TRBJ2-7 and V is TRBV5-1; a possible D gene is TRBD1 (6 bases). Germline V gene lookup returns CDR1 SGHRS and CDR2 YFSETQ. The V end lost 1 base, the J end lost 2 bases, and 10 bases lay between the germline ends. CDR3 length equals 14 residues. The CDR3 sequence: CASSLSGATYEQYF. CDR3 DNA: TGCGCCAGCAGCTTGTCAGGGGCGACCTACGAGCAGTACTTC.

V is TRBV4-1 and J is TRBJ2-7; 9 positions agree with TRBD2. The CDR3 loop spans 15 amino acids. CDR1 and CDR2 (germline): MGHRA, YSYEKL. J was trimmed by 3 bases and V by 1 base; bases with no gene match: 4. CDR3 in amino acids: CASSQVPSGNYEQYF. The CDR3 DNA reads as TGCGCCAGCAGCCAAGTTCCTAGCGGGAACTACGAGCAGTACTTC.

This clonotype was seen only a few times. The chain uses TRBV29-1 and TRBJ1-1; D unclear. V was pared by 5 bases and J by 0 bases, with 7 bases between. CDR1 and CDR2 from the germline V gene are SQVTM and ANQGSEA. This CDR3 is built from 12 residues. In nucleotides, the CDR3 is TGCAGCGTTTGGCAAATGAACACTGAAGCTTTCTTT. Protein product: CSVWQMNTEAFF.

DNA for the CDR3: TGTGCCAGCACCCCCCGAAGGGGGGTCGAGCAGTACTTC. It specifies CASTPRRGVEQYF. The J gene is TRBJ2-7, the V gene TRBV12-3 or TRBV12-4; tentatively, D is TRBD1 or TRBD2 (6 bases each). The CDR3 consists of 13 residues. V lost 7 bases and J lost 6, with 16 bases in between.

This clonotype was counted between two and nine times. CDR3 DNA sequence: TGCAGCGTCCTTACAGGGGGGAGAGAGACCCAGTACTTC. It is translated as CSVLTGGRETQYF. This rearrangement joins TRBV29-1 to TRBJ2-5; 8 nucleotides line up with TRBD1. With V trimmed by 6 bases and J by 4 bases, 7 bases remained unmatched. Germline lookup yields CDR1 SQVTM and CDR2 ANQGSEA. The CDR3 spans 13 residues. Looking up the rest from reference TRBV29-1 and TRBJ2-5 gives the full variable domain: SAVISQKPSRDICQRGTSLTIQCQVDSQVTMMFWYRQQPGQSLTLIATANQGSEATYESGFVIDKFPISRPNLTFSTLTVSNMSPEDSSIYLCSVLTGGRETQYFGPGTRLLVL.